This section outlines one TCR beta chain sequence together with its context. Assay: immunoSEQ multiplex PCR; the TCRdb copy retains only in-frame clones and omits some. The sample holds about 32,000 clones, 75% to 95% seen once. This entry is derived from a study of OX40 agonist ivuxolimab in advanced cancers. Germline-derived CDR1 and CDR2 are SEHNR and FQNEAQ (reference sequence). This CDR3 region has 15 residues. With 1 base removed from V and 8 bases from J, the gap between germline ends came to 15 bases. This chain links TRBV7-9 with TRBJ1-5; the D gene is possibly TRBD1 (6 bases). The clonotype originates from an adult with an advanced solid tumor such as melanoma, head and neck, liver or kidney cancer. The sequenced sample was CD4+ or CD8+ T cells sorted from blood, obtained in a trial of the OX40 agonist ivuxolimab. The CDR3: CASSLVAGDDEPQHF. Written as DNA, the CDR3 is TGTGCCAGCAGCTTAGTTGCAGGGGATGATGAGCCCCAGCATTTT.